These T cell receptor beta chains were read from a single sample in a study of blood T cell repertoires in COVID-19. The assay was immunoSEQ multiplex PCR, and TCRdb's table has in-frame clones only and misses some. The profile shows 45,000 to 50,000 clones, 70% to 90% of them singletons. The sample consisted of peripheral blood. These receptors were taken from a human donor in a cohort sampled during active COVID-19. CDR3s include the opening cysteine and the closing phenylalanine or tryptophan. The order of the fields is D gene, V gene, J gene, CDR3 protein. The D gene is left open where the match is weak.

d_call: NA; v_call: TRBV12-5; j_call: TRBJ2-1; cdr3_aa: CASGLVQMAVF
d_call: TRBD1; v_call: TRBV7-8; j_call: TRBJ2-7; cdr3_aa: CASSRDRVKLYEQYF
d_call: TRBD1; v_call: TRBV5-1; j_call: TRBJ1-1; cdr3_aa: CASSFAQGGTEAFF
d_call: NA; v_call: TRBV19; j_call: TRBJ2-3; cdr3_aa: CASSISYTDTQYF
d_call: NA; v_call: TRBV6-5; j_call: TRBJ1-1; cdr3_aa: CASSYGLSRVNTEAFF
d_call: NA; v_call: TRBV21-1; j_call: TRBJ2-2; cdr3_aa: CASSKADDGGDRNTGELFF
d_call: TRBD1; v_call: TRBV7-8; j_call: TRBJ2-7; cdr3_aa: CASSSWDRGSYEQYF
d_call: TRBD2; v_call: TRBV5-4; j_call: TRBJ2-2; cdr3_aa: CASTSSGGGFAGELFF
d_call: NA; v_call: TRBV7-9; j_call: TRBJ2-3; cdr3_aa: CAPGDPGDTQYF
d_call: TRBD2; v_call: TRBV6-4; j_call: TRBJ2-1; cdr3_aa: CASMGLAGGLHEQFF
d_call: NA; v_call: TRBV30; j_call: TRBJ1-3; cdr3_aa: CAWSVLGRFSGNTIYF
d_call: TRBD1; v_call: TRBV5-1; j_call: TRBJ2-7; cdr3_aa: CASSPGQAGSYEQYF
d_call: TRBD2; v_call: TRBV30; j_call: TRBJ2-1; cdr3_aa: CAWSTSLASSYNEQFF
d_call: NA; v_call: TRBV11-2; j_call: TRBJ2-5; cdr3_aa: CASSLVQGGQETQYF
d_call: TRBD2; v_call: TRBV18; j_call: TRBJ2-7; cdr3_aa: CASSPGLAGTYEQYF
d_call: TRBD2; v_call: TRBV6-4; j_call: TRBJ2-3; cdr3_aa: CASSATSGGTDTQYF
d_call: NA; v_call: TRBV6-5; j_call: TRBJ1-4; cdr3_aa: CASRYGAGGGEKLFF
d_call: NA; v_call: TRBV6-2/TRBV6-3; j_call: TRBJ1-5; cdr3_aa: CASSYLFSNQPQHF
d_call: NA; v_call: TRBV23-1; j_call: TRBJ1-4; cdr3_aa: CARPRWRANEKLFF
d_call: NA; v_call: TRBV10-3; j_call: TRBJ2-3; cdr3_aa: CANRGGTQYF
d_call: NA; v_call: TRBV10-3; j_call: TRBJ1-1; cdr3_aa: CAISESGLEGSEAFF
d_call: TRBD1; v_call: TRBV5-1; j_call: TRBJ1-5; cdr3_aa: CASSPGQDYSNQPQHF
d_call: NA; v_call: TRBV6-5; j_call: TRBJ2-7; cdr3_aa: CASSQSPTSRQYF
d_call: TRBD1; v_call: TRBV18; j_call: TRBJ2-7; cdr3_aa: CASSRGSRAYEQYF
d_call: NA; v_call: TRBV2; j_call: TRBJ2-2; cdr3_aa: CASSPSDRFNTGELFF
d_call: NA; v_call: TRBV2; j_call: TRBJ2-3; cdr3_aa: CASSLRQSTDTQYF
d_call: TRBD1; v_call: TRBV6-2/TRBV6-3; j_call: TRBJ1-2; cdr3_aa: CASSYSDRAGVSFRGYTF
d_call: NA; v_call: TRBV9; j_call: TRBJ2-2; cdr3_aa: CASSVATGRNTGELFF
d_call: TRBD1; v_call: TRBV5-1; j_call: TRBJ1-3; cdr3_aa: CASSPGTGTLYGNTIYF
d_call: TRBD1; v_call: TRBV11-2; j_call: TRBJ2-1; cdr3_aa: CASSTSQGIYNEQFF
d_call: TRBD2; v_call: TRBV24-1; j_call: TRBJ2-1; cdr3_aa: CATSQGGSDNEQFF
d_call: NA; v_call: TRBV3-1/TRBV3-2; j_call: TRBJ1-1; cdr3_aa: CASDFGGVGTEAFF
d_call: NA; v_call: TRBV27; j_call: TRBJ1-5; cdr3_aa: CASSLQGFNQPQHF
d_call: NA; v_call: TRBV11-3; j_call: TRBJ2-2; cdr3_aa: CASSLSGFSGELFF
d_call: NA; v_call: TRBV6-5; j_call: TRBJ2-5; cdr3_aa: CASRPGTWGETQYF
d_call: NA; v_call: TRBV27; j_call: TRBJ2-1; cdr3_aa: CASSSISYNEQFF
d_call: NA; v_call: TRBV6-6; j_call: TRBJ1-1; cdr3_aa: CASSYPEAFF
d_call: TRBD2; v_call: TRBV9; j_call: TRBJ2-7; cdr3_aa: CASSLTGTSGYEQYF
d_call: TRBD1; v_call: TRBV5-1; j_call: TRBJ2-1; cdr3_aa: CASSLSQGAYNEQFF
d_call: TRBD2; v_call: TRBV5-6; j_call: TRBJ2-3; cdr3_aa: CASSSLGGGRTDTQYF
d_call: NA; v_call: TRBV27; j_call: TRBJ2-2; cdr3_aa: CASSYDSNTGELFF
d_call: NA; v_call: TRBV18; j_call: TRBJ1-2; cdr3_aa: CASSPPTANYGYTF